The rows below give T cell receptor beta chains drawn from one sample of a study of shared clonotypes between healthy human individuals. The assay was immunoSEQ multiplex PCR, and TCRdb's table has in-frame clones only and misses some. In the table there are hundreds of thousands of clones, around four fifths of which are singletons. The sample comprised memory CD4+ T cells sorted from blood. These TCRs come from a woman in her 30s in good health. CDR3s include the opening cysteine and the closing phenylalanine or tryptophan. The D gene is left open where the match is weak. Clone size is shown for a subset of rows, as once, few, many or a class of expanded clone.

>TRBV19|TRBD1|NA|TRBJ1-1
CASRESRTGGLVDTEAFF
TGTGCCAGTAGGGAATCGAGGACAGGGGGCTTGGTGGACACTGAAGCTTTCTTT
>TRBV10-2|NA|many|TRBJ2-3
CASSGTTDTQYF
TGCGCCAGCAGTGGAACCACAGATACGCAGTATTTT
>TRBV1|NA|NA|TRBJ1-1
CTSSHPGSNRTEAFF
TGCACCAGCAGCCACCCCGGCTCCAATCGGACTGAAGCTTTCTTT
>TRBV19|NA|NA|TRBJ2-7
CASSIQVGSYEQYF
TGTGCCAGTAGTATCCAGGTGGGCTCCTACGAGCAGTACTTC
>TRBV5-1|NA|many|TRBJ2-3
CASSLGGASTDTQYF
TGCGCCAGCAGCCTTGGGGGGGCCAGCACAGATACGCAGTATTTT
>TRBV2|TRBD2|NA|TRBJ2-5
CASTGLAGEETQYF
TGTGCCAGCACGGGACTAGCGGGAGAAGAGACCCAGTACTTC
>TRBV2|NA|NA|TRBJ1-5
CASSDRDDGQPQHF
TGTGCCAGCAGCGACCGGGACGACGGACAGCCCCAGCATTTT
>TRBV28|NA|NA|TRBJ2-1
CASSLASGPMGYNEQFF
TGTGCCAGCAGCTTGGCGAGCGGTCCAATGGGATACAATGAGCAGTTCTTC
>TRBV7-9|NA|NA|TRBJ2-1
CASSSLLTSYNEQFF
TGTGCCAGCAGCTCACTCCTAACCTCCTACAATGAGCAGTTCTTC
>TRBV29-1|NA|few|TRBJ1-4
CSVEGPNEKLFF
TGCAGCGTTGAAGGGCCTAATGAAAAACTGTTTTTT
>TRBV5-1|NA|NA|TRBJ2-1
CASSLDGVAYNNEQFF
TGCGCCAGCAGCTTGGACGGGGTAGCGTATAACAATGAGCAGTTCTTC
>TRBV28|NA|few|TRBJ1-4
CASSSPASDRNEKLFF
TGTGCCAGCAGCTCTCCCGCTTCGGACAGAAATGAAAAACTGTTTTTT
>TRBV5-8|NA|NA|TRBJ2-1
CASSLAGISNEQFF
TGTGCCAGCAGCTTGGCCGGCATCAGCAATGAGCAGTTCTTC
>TRBV11-2|NA|NA|TRBJ1-4
CASSAINEKLFF
TGTGCCAGCAGTGCCATCAATGAAAAACTGTTTTTT
>TRBV29-1|TRBD1|NA|TRBJ1-1
CSVAGQGDTEAFF
TGCAGCGTTGCGGGACAGGGGGACACTGAAGCTTTCTTT
>TRBV6-5|NA|NA|TRBJ1-1
CASSYSGLDTEAFF
TGTGCCAGCAGTTACTCCGGACTGGACACTGAAGCTTTCTTT
>TRBV19|TRBD2|NA|TRBJ2-1
CASLSTGGGRNEQFF
TGTGCCAGTCTCTCGACGGGAGGGGGGCGGAATGAGCAGTTCTTC
>TRBV11-2|TRBD1|once|TRBJ1-2
CASSAPDRGLRYGYTF
TGTGCCAGCAGCGCCCCCGACAGGGGCCTTCGATATGGCTACACCTTC
>TRBV10-3|TRBD1|NA|TRBJ1-3
CAISGQGPGNTIYF
TGTGCCATCAGTGGACAGGGACCTGGAAACACCATATATTTT
>TRBV27|NA|NA|TRBJ1-1
CASSRSARGTEAFF
TGTGCCAGCAGTAGGTCCGCCAGAGGGACTGAAGCTTTCTTT
>TRBV11-2|TRBD1|NA|TRBJ1-2
CASSPLDRVYGYTF
TGTGCCAGCAGCCCGCTAGACAGGGTGTACGGCTACACCTTC
>TRBV27|NA|NA|TRBJ2-5
CASSLTSAQETQYF
TGTGCCAGCAGTTTAACGTCCGCCCAAGAGACCCAGTACTTC
>TRBV15|TRBD1|few|TRBJ2-3
CATSREGDSPTDTQYF
TGTGCCACCAGCAGAGAAGGGGACAGCCCCACAGATACGCAGTATTTT
>TRBV2|NA|few|TRBJ1-5
CASSPGTSYSNQPQHF
TGTGCCAGCAGTCCGGGGACATCTTATAGCAATCAGCCCCAGCATTTT
>TRBV25-1|TRBD1|NA|TRBJ2-4
CASSDGQGASKNIQYF
TGTGCCAGCAGTGACGGACAGGGGGCATCCAAAAACATTCAGTACTTC
>TRBV30|NA|NA|TRBJ2-4
CAWRPGTTFNIQYF
TGTGCCTGGAGGCCCGGGACCACTTTTAACATTCAGTACTTC
>TRBV16|NA|many|TRBJ1-5
CASSLGLENQPQHF
TGTGCCAGCAGCCTGGGACTGGAAAATCAGCCCCAGCATTTT
>TRBV15|NA|NA|TRBJ1-5
CATSQEPQGRSSDQPQHF
TGTGCCACCAGCCAAGAGCCCCAGGGAAGGTCGTCGGATCAGCCCCAGCATTTT
>TRBV7-9|TRBD2|once|TRBJ2-1
CASSLVASGYNEQFF
TGTGCCAGCAGCTTAGTGGCTAGCGGCTACAATGAGCAGTTCTTC
>TRBV5-4|TRBD1|NA|TRBJ2-1
CASSPGTGAPWQFF
TGTGCCAGCAGTCCCGGGACAGGGGCCCCCTGGCAGTTCTTC